This paragraph reports one T cell receptor beta chain. What it binds is not known. At baseline, cycle 4 day 1, and cycle 7 day 1, blood was sampled. The source of the sample is a study of OX40 agonist ivuxolimab in advanced cancers. Study in general: Head and neck, renal cell, melanoma or hepatocellular carcinoma were the cancers that dose-escalation patients had. The group had a mean age of around 64 years, ranged from about 23 to 79, and was just under 85% male. Findings and caveats of the study: The antigen specificity of the peripheral T cells (those that were expanded) was not determined.

The CDR3 loop spans 13 amino acids. V was shortened by 8 bases and J by 7 bases, with 15 bases between the two germline ends. Looked up from germline, CDR1 is ENHRY and CDR2 is SYGVKD. Here immunoSEQ multiplex PCR was the method, and the copy in TCRdb shows in-frame clones only, minus some. Of 90,000 to 100,000 clones listed, approximately 91% are singletons. This sample comprised CD4+ or CD8+ T cells sorted from blood, obtained in a trial of the OX40 agonist ivuxolimab. The chain uses TRBV10-3 and TRBJ2-1; D possibly corresponds to TRBD2 (7 bases). This clonotype was obtained from an adult with an advanced solid tumor such as melanoma, head and neck, liver or kidney cancer. The CDR3 DNA reads TGTGCCATCGCGGGGGCCTCTGGGAATGAGCAGTTCTTC. Its protein is CAIAGASGNEQFF.